Sequencing of this TCR beta chain was carried out in a study of cytomegalovirus exposure and HLA in healthy donors. Trimming removed 0 bases from V and 0 bases from J, with 9 bases in between. Germline CDR1 reads MNHEY; CDR2 reads SMNVEV (reference sequence). The CDR3 contains 15 residues. PCR used 60 Vbeta primers and 13 Jbeta primers. Libraries were prepared by immunoSEQ multiplex PCR; TCRdb keeps only in-frame clonotypes and omits some of them. This table holds about 200,000 clones, about 80% found once. Sequenced material: PBMCs. This sequence joins TRBV27 and TRBJ2-7; no reliable D call. The sequence was collected from a man aged 35 to 55 in good health and CMV-seropositive. CDR3 protein: CASSLSPSNSYEQYF. In DNA, the CDR3 is TGTGCCAGCAGTTTATCGCCCAGTAACTCCTACGAGCAGTACTTC.